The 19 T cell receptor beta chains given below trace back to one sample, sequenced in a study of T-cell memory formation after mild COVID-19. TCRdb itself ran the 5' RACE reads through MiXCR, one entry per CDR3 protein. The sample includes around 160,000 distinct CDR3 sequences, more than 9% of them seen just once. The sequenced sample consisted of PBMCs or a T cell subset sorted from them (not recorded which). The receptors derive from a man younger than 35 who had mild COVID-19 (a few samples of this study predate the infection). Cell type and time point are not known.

The DNA for the CDR3 is TGTGCCAGCAGCTACACTAATTCACCCCTCCACTTT. Its translation is CASSYTNSPLHF. The chain joins TRBV12-3 or TRBV12-4 to TRBJ1-6; D is unclear. The CDR3 has 12 residues. Deletions cut 6 bases from V and 6 bases from J, with 6 bases between.

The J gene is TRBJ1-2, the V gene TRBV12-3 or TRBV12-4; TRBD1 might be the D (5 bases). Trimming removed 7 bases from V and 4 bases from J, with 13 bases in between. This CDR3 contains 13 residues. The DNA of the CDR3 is TGTGCCAGCACCACTTCGGGGGGCTATGGCTACACCTTC. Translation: CASTTSGGYGYTF.

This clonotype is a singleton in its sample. CDR3: CATRTRTSGAYNEQFF. CDR3 nucleotides: TGTGCCACCAGAACGAGGACTAGCGGTGCCTACAATGAGCAGTTCTTC. The rearrangement joins TRBV15 to TRBJ2-1; TRBD2 matches at 10 bases. The J segment lost 2 bases and the V segment lost 6 bases, leaving 7 bases of the junction unmatched. CDR1 is LNHNV, CDR2 YYDKDF, per germline (reference sequence). This CDR3 has 16 amino acids.

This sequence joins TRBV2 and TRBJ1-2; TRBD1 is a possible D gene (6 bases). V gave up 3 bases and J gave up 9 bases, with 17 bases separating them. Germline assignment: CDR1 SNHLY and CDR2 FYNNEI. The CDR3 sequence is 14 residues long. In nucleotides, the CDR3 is TGTGCCAGCAGTGAGAGGACAGTGCCGGTCAGCTACACCTTC. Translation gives CASSERTVPVSYTF.

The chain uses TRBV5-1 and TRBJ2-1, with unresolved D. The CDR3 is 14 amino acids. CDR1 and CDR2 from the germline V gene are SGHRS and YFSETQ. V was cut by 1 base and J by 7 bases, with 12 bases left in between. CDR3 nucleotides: TGCGCCAGCAGCTTGAGGGTAGTGATGAATGAGCAGTTCTTC. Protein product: CASSLRVVMNEQFF.

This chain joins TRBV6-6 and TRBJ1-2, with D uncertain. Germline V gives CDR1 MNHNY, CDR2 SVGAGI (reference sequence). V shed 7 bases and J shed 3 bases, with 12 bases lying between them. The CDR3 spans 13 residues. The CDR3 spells CASNPPGYYGYTF. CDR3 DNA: TGTGCCAGCAACCCTCCAGGATACTATGGCTACACCTTC.

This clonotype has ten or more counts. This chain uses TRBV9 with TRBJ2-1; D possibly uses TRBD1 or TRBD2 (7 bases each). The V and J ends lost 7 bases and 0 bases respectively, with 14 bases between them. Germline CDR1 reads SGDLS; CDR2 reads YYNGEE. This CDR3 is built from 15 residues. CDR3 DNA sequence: TGTGCCAGCGCCCGGGGGGACAGCTCCTACAATGAGCAGTTCTTC. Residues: CASARGDSSYNEQFF.

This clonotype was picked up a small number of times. The CDR3 DNA is TGTGCCAGCAGTGTTGAGGCGGTGAACACTGAAGCTTTCTTT. The encoded protein is CASSVEAVNTEAFF. This chain joins TRBV6-1 and TRBJ1-1; no clear D. The ends were cut back, 4 bases at V and 0 bases at J, with 9 bases in the middle. There are 14 residues in the CDR3. CDR1 is MNHNS, CDR2 SASEGT, per germline.

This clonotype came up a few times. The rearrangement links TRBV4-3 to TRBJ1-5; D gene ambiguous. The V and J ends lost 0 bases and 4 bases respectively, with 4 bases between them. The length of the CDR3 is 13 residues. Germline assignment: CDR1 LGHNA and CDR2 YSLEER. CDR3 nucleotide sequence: TGCGCCAGCAGCCAAGATATGAATCAGCCCCAGCATTTT. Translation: CASSQDMNQPQHF.

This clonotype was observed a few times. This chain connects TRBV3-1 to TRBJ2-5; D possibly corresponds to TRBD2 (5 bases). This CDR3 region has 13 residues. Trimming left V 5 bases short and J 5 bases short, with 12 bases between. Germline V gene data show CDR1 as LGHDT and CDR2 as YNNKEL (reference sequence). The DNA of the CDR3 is TGTGCCAGCAGCTCCCGTGGGGAGGAGACCCAGTACTTC. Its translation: CASSSRGEETQYF.

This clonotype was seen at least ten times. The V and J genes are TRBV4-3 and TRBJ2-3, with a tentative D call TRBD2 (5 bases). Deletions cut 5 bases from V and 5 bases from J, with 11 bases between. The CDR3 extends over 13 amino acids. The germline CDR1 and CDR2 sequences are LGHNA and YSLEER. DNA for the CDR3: TGCGCCAGCAGCACGGACTCCCAAGATACGCAGTATTTT. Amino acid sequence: CASSTDSQDTQYF.

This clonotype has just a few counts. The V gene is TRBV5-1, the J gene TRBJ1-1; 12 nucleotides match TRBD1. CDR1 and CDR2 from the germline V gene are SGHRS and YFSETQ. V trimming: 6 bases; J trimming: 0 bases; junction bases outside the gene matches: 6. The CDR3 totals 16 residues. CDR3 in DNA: TGCGCCAGCATGCCCGGGACAGGGGGCTTGAACACTGAAGCTTTCTTT. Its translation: CASMPGTGGLNTEAFF.

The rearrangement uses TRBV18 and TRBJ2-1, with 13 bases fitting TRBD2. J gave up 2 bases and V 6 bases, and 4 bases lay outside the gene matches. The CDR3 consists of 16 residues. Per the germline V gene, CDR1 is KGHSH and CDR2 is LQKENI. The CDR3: CASSAGLAGPYNEQFF. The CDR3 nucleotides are TGTGCCAGCTCGGCGGGACTAGCGGGGCCCTACAATGAGCAGTTCTTC.

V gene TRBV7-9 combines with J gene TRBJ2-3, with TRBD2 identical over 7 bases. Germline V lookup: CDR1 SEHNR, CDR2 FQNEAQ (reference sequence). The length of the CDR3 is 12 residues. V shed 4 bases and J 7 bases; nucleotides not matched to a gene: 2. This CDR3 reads CASSWEGYTQYF. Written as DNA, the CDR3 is TGTGCCAGCAGCTGGGAGGGGTATACGCAGTATTTT.

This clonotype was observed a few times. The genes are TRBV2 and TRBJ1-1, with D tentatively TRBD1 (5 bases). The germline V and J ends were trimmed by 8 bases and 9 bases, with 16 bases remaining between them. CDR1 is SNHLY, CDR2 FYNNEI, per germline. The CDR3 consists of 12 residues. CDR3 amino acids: CASAGTPGQAFF. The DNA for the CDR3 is TGTGCCAGCGCCGGGACGCCCGGCCAAGCTTTCTTT.

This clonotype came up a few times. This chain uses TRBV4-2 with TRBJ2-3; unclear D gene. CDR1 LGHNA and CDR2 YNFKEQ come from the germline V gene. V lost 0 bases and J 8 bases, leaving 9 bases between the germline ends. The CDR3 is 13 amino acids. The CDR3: CASSQDPAGTQYF. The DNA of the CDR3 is TGTGCCAGCAGCCAAGATCCGGCAGGTACGCAGTATTTT.

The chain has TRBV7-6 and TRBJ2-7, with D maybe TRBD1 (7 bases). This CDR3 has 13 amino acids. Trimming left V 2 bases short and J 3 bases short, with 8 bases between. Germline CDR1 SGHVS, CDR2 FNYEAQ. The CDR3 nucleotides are TGTGCCAGCAGCTTACAGGGGGGCTACGAGCAGTACTTC. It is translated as CASSLQGGYEQYF.

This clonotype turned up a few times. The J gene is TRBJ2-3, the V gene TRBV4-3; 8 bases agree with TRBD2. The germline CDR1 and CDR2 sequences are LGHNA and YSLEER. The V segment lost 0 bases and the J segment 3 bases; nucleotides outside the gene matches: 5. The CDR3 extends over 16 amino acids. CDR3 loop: CASSQDGPGGTDTQYF. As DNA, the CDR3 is TGCGCCAGCAGCCAAGATGGGCCGGGGGGGACAGATACGCAGTATTTT.

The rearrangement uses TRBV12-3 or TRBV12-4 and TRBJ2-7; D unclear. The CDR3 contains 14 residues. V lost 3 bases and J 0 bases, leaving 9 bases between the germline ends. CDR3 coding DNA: TGTGCCAGCAGTTTTGACGGTTTCTCCTACGAGCAGTACGTC. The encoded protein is CASSFDGFSYEQYV.